The text below deals with one TCR beta chain. The antigen is not known. Trimming took 6 bases from V and 5 from J, leaving 14 bases between them. The CDR3 consists of 14 residues. The data stem from a study of T cell repertoires in cytomegalovirus infection. MiXCR, applied by TCRdb to the reads, yields one record per CDR3 protein. The top ten clones hold roughly 12% of a sample with about 830,000 distinct CDR3 sequences, roughly 33% of them seen once. This specimen consisted of cultured CD8+ T cells from PBMCs, obtained from culture after CMV antigen stimulation. This chain connects TRBV12-3 or TRBV12-4 to TRBJ1-5, with no clear D. The TCR sequence derives from a human donor in good health (CMV status not recorded). Some clones in this sample may be carry-over from other donors' samples. The DNA of the CDR3 is TGTGCCAGCAGCTCACTACCGGCGTATCAGCCCCAGCATTTT. It specifies CASSSLPAYQPQHF.